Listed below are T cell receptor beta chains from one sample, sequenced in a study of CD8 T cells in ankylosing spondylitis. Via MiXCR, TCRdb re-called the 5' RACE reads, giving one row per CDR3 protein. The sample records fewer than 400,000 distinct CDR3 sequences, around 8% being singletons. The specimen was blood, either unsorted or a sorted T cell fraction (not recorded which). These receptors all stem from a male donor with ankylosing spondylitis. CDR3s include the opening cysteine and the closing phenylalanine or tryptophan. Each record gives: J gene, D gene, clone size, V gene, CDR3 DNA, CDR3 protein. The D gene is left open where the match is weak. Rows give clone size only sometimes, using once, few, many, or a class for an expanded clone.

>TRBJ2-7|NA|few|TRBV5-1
TGCGCCAGCAGCTTGGAGGGGGGAATCGGTGACGAGCAGTACTTC
CASSLEGGIGDEQYF
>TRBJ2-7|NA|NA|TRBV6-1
TGTGCCAGCAGTGAAGCTTATCTATCTCAGTACGAGCAGTACTTC
CASSEAYLSQYEQYF
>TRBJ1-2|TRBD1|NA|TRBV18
TGTGCCAGCTCTCCAGAAACAGGGGATCTGTACGGCTACACCTTC
CASSPETGDLYGYTF
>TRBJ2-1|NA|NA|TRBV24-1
TGTGCCACCAGTGATACGACATCCACTGAGCAGTTCTTC
CATSDTTSTEQFF
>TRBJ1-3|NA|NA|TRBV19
TGTGCCAGTAACGGACAGACGGGAAACACCATATATTTT
CASNGQTGNTIYF
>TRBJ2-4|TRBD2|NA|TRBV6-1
TGTGCCAGCAACCTTCCCCGGGACTACCGTCCTATTGACATTCAGTACTTC
CASNLPRDYRPIDIQYF
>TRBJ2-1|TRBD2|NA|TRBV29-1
TGCAGCGTTGCCGGGACTAGCGGGACCCTTGGGAATGAGCAGTTCTTC
CSVAGTSGTLGNEQFF
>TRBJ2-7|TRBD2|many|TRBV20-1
TGCAGTGCTTCGGGACTAGCGGGTTCACCTATCCCCTACGAGCAGTACTTC
CSASGLAGSPIPYEQYF
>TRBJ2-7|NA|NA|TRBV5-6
TGTGCCAGCACCTATCTGGGGATCGGCGAGCAGTACTTC
CASTYLGIGEQYF
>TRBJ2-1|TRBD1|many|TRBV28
TGTGCCAGCACCGAGACAGGGGGCATTAGGAATGAGCAGTTCTTC
CASTETGGIRNEQFF
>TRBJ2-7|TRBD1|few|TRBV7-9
TGTGCCAGCAGCTTTCCCGGGACAGGGTCTTACGAGCAGTACTTC
CASSFPGTGSYEQYF
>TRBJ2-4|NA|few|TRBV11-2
TGTGCCAGCAGCTTAGATCTTGAGCGGGCCAAAAACATTCAGTACTTC
CASSLDLERAKNIQYF
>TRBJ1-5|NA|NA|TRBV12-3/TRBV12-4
TGTGCCAGCAGTAGAGAAACACCGGGTGGCAATCAGCCCCAGCATTTT
CASSRETPGGNQPQHF
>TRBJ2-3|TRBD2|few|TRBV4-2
TGTGCCAGCAGCCAACAACCCCCACTAGCGGGAGAGGCAGATACGCAGTATTTT
CASSQQPPLAGEADTQYF
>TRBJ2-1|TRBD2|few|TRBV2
TGTGCCAGCACGGGACTAGTTGGGCCGGACAAGCAGTTCTTC
CASTGLVGPDKQFF
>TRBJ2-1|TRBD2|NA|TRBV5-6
TGTGCCAGCAGCTTGGCCCTACTAGCGGGGAGGGGTGAGCAGTTCTTC
CASSLALLAGRGEQFF
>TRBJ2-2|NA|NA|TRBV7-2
TGTGCCAGCAGCTTATTTAGGATAGACACCGGGGAGCTGTTTTTT
CASSLFRIDTGELFF
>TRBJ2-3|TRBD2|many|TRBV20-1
TGCAGTACCCTAGCGGGGGGCACAGATACGCAGTATTTT
CSTLAGGTDTQYF
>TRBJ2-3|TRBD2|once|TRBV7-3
TGTGCCAGCAGCTTAACATCGGGGGGAGCAGATACGCAGTATTTT
CASSLTSGGADTQYF
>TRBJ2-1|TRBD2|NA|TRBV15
TGTGCCACCAGCAGAGATCATACTAGCGGAAGTACAATGAGGCAGTTCTTC
CATSRDHTSGSTMRQFF
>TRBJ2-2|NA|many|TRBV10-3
TGTGCCATCAGTGACTCTGACAGGAGGACCGGGGAGCTGTTTTTT
CAISDSDRRTGELFF
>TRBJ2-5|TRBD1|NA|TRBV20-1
TGCAGTGCGAGGACAGGGGGCGCGGAGACCCAGTACTTC
CSARTGGAETQYF
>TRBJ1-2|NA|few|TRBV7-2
TGTGCCAGCAGCCCATCAAGATCTAACTATGGCTACACCTTC
CASSPSRSNYGYTF
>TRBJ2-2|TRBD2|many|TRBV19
TGTGCCACAGGGCGGCTAGCGGGAGTCGGGGAGCTGTTTTTT
CATGRLAGVGELFF
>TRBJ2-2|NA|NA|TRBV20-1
TGCAGTGCTAGAGATCCCCGGGGCAGGGGACCTAACACCGGGGAGCTGTTTTTT
CSARDPRGRGPNTGELFF
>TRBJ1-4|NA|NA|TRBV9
TGTGCCAGCGCCCGCCATGGTGAAAAACTGTTTTTT
CASARHGEKLFF
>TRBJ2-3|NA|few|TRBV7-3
TGTGCCAGCAGCTCCCAGAGCGACGTGACTACGCAGTATTTT
CASSSQSDVTTQYF
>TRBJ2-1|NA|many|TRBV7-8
TGTGCCAGCAGCTTAAGTGGCCTAAACAATGAGCAGTTCTTC
CASSLSGLNNEQFF
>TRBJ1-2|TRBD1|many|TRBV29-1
TGCAGCGTTTCCCGGGACAGGGCGAGGGCCACTGGCTACACCTTC
CSVSRDRARATGYTF